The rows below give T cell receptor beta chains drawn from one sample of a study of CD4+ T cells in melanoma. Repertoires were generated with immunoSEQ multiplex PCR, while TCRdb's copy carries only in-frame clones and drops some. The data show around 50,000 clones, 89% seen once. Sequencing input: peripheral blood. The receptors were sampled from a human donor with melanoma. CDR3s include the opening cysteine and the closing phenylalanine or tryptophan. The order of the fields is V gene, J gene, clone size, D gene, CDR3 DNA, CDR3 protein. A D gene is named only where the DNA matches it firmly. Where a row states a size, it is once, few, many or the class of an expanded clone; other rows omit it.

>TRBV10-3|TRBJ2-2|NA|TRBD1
TGTGCCATCACCCCCCAGGGGGCCACCGGGGAGCTGTTTTTT
CAITPQGATGELFF
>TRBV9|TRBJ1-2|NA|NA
TGTGCCAGCAGCGTAGGTGGGGGTGGCTACACCTTC
CASSVGGGGYTF
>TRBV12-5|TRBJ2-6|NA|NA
TGTGCTAGTGGTTTGGACGCCAACGTCCTGACTTTC
CASGLDANVLTF
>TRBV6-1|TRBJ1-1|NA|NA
TGTGCCGGGGGAGTGCGGTCGGACACTGAAGCTTTCTTT
CAGGVRSDTEAFF
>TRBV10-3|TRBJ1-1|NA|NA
TGTGCCATCAGTGGGGGCGGAGGGGAAGCTTTCTTT
CAISGGGGEAFF
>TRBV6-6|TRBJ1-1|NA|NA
TGTGCCAGCACTCTCGACAGAGAAGGTGAAGCTTTCTTT
CASTLDREGEAFF
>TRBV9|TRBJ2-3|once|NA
TGTGCCAGCAGCGTAGATGGCCCCCGCACAGATACGCAGTATTTT
CASSVDGPRTDTQYF
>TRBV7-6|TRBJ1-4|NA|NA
TGTGCCAGCAGCTTATTCTCAGGGTTGGGAGAGGGGAAACTGTTTTTT
CASSLFSGLGEGKLFF
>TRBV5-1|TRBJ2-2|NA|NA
TGCGCCAGCAGCTTGCGGACGACGACCGGGGAGCTGTTTTTT
CASSLRTTTGELFF
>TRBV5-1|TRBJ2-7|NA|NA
TGCGCCAGCAGCTTTTATGGGGACGAGCAGTACTTC
CASSFYGDEQYF
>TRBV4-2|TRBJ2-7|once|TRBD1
TGTGCCAGCAGCCACTATATAGGGGAGACAGGGGCCTACGAGCAGTACTTC
CASSHYIGETGAYEQYF
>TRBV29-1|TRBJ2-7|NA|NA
TGCAGCGTTGAAGACCTAGGCGACCACGAGCAGTACTTC
CSVEDLGDHEQYF
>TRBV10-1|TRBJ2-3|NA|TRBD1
TGCGCCAGCAGTGAGGCCGGGACAGAAAGCACAGATACGCAGTATTTT
CASSEAGTESTDTQYF
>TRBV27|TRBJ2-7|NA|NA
TGTGCCAGCAGTGCTCGGGGGGCTTACGAGCAGTACTTC
CASSARGAYEQYF
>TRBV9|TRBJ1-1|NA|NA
TGTGCCAGCAGCGTAGAGGCTGGCACTGAAGCTTTCTTT
CASSVEAGTEAFF
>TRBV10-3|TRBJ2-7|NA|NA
TGTGCCATCAGGGCTGGCGGAGAATACGAGCAGTACTTC
CAIRAGGEYEQYF
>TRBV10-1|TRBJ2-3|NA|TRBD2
TGCGCCAGCAGTGACCCCAATCCCCTAGCGGGGGTCACAGATACGCAGTATTTT
CASSDPNPLAGVTDTQYF
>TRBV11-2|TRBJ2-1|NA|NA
TGTGCCAGCAGCCTATACAGAGATACGCAGGGCTACAATGAGCAGTTCTTC
CASSLYRDTQGYNEQFF
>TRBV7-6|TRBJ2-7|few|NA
TGTGCCAGCAGACCGCCTCTGGGGGAGCAGTACTTC
CASRPPLGEQYF